The 9 T cell receptor beta chains reported below all come from one sample, sequenced in a study of PD-1 blockade in classical Hodgkin lymphoma. Autologous stem cell transplantation was followed by relapse in every patient, and brentuximab vedotin exposure varied. Profiled with immunoSEQ multiplex PCR; TCRdb holds only in-frame clones, not every one. The profile shows some 20,000 clones, roughly 90% of them singletons. This material consisted of peripheral blood mononuclear cells (PBMCs), taken before the second cycle of nivolumab. Receptors originate from a human donor with classical Hodgkin lymphoma.

This clone was observed once. J is TRBJ2-5 and V is TRBV19; the match to TRBD1 covers 8 bases. This CDR3 region has 16 residues. Germline CDR1 and CDR2: LNHDA and SQIVND (reference sequence). V lost 5 bases and J lost 2; bases outside the gene matches: 10. CDR3 nucleotide sequence: TGTGCCAGTAGTCTCCCAGGGGGCGACCTGCAAGAGACCCAGTACTTC. Its translation: CASSLPGGDLQETQYF.

The chain couples TRBV7-9 to TRBJ1-2; perhaps TRBD1 as D (6 bases). Trimming shortened V by 1 base and J by 8 bases, and 14 bases separated the two germline ends. Germline V gene sequence: CDR1 SEHNR, CDR2 FQNEAQ (reference sequence). The CDR3 loop spans 14 amino acids. The chain's CDR3 is CASSLDRVISGYTF. The CDR3 DNA is TGTGCCAGCAGCTTAGACAGGGTCATTAGCGGCTACACCTTC.

The chain is built from TRBV5-4 and TRBJ2-2, with 13 bases matching TRBD2. There are 18 residues in the CDR3. Germline V gene data show CDR1 as SGHNT and CDR2 as YYREEE (reference sequence). V dropped 4 bases and J dropped 1; count of bases not matched to a gene: 7. CDR3 in amino acids: CASSPPGLAGLNTGELFF. The CDR3 nucleotides are TGTGCCAGCAGCCCACCGGGACTAGCGGGACTGAACACCGGGGAGCTGTTTTTT.

This clone is classed as medium-sized (0.01 to 0.1%). The chain carries TRBV7-6 and TRBJ1-4, with a possible D match to TRBD1 (6 bases). The CDR3 length is 15 residues. V dropped 5 bases and J dropped 5 bases, with 15 bases sitting between them. The germline CDR1 and CDR2 sequences are SGHVS and FNYEAQ. In nucleotides, the CDR3 is TGTGCCAGCAGCCTAGAACCAGGGGCCAATGAAAAACTGTTTTTT. Translated: CASSLEPGANEKLFF. Combining the CDR3 with reference TRBV7-6 and TRBJ1-4 gives the whole variable domain GAGVSQSPRYKVTKRGQDVALRCDPISGHVSLYWYRQALGQGPEFLTYFNYEAQQDKSGLPNDRFSAERPEGSISTLTIQRTEQRDSAMYRCASSLEPGANEKLFFGSGTQLSVL.

Notes on this clone: Distinct nucleotide sequences in the sample also encode this CDR3. The chain uses TRBV5-1 and TRBJ2-3; D possibly uses TRBD1 or TRBD2 (5 bases each). V was shortened by 2 bases and J by 2 bases, with 9 bases between the two germline ends. CDR3 length: 14 amino acids. Germline V gives CDR1 SGHRS, CDR2 YFSETQ. CDR3 amino acids: CASSLGTATDTQYF. The CDR3 DNA sequence: TGCGCCAGCAGCTTAGGGACGGCCACAGATACGCAGTATTTT.

V usage is TRBV19 and J usage is TRBJ1-3; no definite D call. V was cut by 9 bases and J by 3 bases, with 12 bases left in between. Germline values: CDR1 LNHDA, CDR2 SQIVND (reference sequence). The CDR3 loop spans 13 amino acids. The chain's CDR3 is CASKPGGGNTIYF. The CDR3 bases are TGTGCCAGCAAACCGGGAGGTGGAAACACCATATATTTT.

The chain recombines TRBV5-1 with TRBJ2-1; maybe TRBD2 (6 bases). The ends were cut back, 4 bases at V and 0 bases at J, with 8 bases in the middle. The CDR3 runs to 14 residues. CDR1 and CDR2 from the germline V gene are SGHRS and YFSETQ. The CDR3, as DNA: TGCGCCAGCAGCGCGGGGAACTCCTACAATGAGCAGTTCTTC. Its translation is CASSAGNSYNEQFF. The whole variable domain, remainder taken from reference TRBV5-1 and TRBJ2-1, is KAGVTQTPRYLIKTRGQQVTLSCSPISGHRSVSWYQQTPGQGLQFLFEYFSETQRNKGNFPGRFSGRQFSNSRSEMNVSTLELGDSALYLCASSAGNSYNEQFFGPGTRLTVL.

J is TRBJ1-4 and V is TRBV25-1; weak D call: TRBD1 (5 bases). This CDR3 contains 16 residues. From germline, CDR1 is MGHDK and CDR2 SYGVNS. V gave up 5 bases and J gave up 6 bases, with 19 bases separating them. CDR3 sequence reads: CASSPLGSTDDEKLFF. CDR3 nucleotide sequence: TGTGCCAGCAGTCCCCTAGGTTCGACAGATGATGAAAAACTGTTTTTT.

The gene calls are TRBV2 and TRBJ2-3, with D possibly being TRBD1 (5 bases). V dropped 7 bases and J dropped 0 bases, with 11 bases sitting between them. CDR3 length: 14 amino acids. Germline V gene sequence: CDR1 SNHLY, CDR2 FYNNEI. The CDR3 loop reads CASNTGASTDTQYF. DNA for the CDR3: TGTGCCAGCAATACAGGTGCCAGCACAGATACGCAGTATTTT. Full variable domain (outside the CDR3, taken from reference TRBV2 and TRBJ2-3): EPEVTQTPSHQVTQMGQEVILRCVPISNHLYFYWYRQILGQKVEFLVSFYNNEISEKSEIFDDQFSVERPDGSNFTLKIRSTKLEDSAMYFCASNTGASTDTQYFGPGTRLTVL.